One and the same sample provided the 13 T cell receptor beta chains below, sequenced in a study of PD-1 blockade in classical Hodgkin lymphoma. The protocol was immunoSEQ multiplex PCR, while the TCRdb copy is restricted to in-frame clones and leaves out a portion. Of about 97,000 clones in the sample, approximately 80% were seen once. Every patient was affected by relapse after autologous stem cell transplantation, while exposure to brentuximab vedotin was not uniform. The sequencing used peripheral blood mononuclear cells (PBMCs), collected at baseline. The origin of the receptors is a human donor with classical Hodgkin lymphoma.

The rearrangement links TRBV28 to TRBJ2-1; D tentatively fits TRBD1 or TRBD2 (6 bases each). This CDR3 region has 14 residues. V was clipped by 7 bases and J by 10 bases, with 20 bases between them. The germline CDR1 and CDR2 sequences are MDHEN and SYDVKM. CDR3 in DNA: TGTGCCAGCAAAGGCGGGACAACCTACGGCGAGCAGTTCTTC. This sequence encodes CASKGGTTYGEQFF. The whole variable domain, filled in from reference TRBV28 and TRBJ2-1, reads DVKVTQSSRYLVKRTGEKVFLECVQDMDHENMFWYRQDPGLGLRLIYFSYDVKMKEKGDIPEGYSVSREKKERFSLILESASTNQTSMYLCASKGGTTYGEQFFGPGTRLTVL.

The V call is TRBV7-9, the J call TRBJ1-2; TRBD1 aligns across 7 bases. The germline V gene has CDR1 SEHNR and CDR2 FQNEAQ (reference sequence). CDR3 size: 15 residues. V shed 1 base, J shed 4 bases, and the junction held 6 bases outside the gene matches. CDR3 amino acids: CASSLGGGGAYGYTF. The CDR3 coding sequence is TGTGCCAGCAGCTTAGGGGGAGGGGGCGCCTATGGCTACACCTTC.

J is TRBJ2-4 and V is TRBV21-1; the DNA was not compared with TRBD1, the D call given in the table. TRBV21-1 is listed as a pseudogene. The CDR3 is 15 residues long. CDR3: CASSITGGPQNIQYF. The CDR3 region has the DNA TGTGCCAGCAGCATAACAGGGGGCCCCCAAAACATTCAGTACTTC.

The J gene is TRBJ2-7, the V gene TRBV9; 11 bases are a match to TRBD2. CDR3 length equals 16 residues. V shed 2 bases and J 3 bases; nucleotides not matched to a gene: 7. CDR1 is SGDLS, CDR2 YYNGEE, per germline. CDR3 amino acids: CASSVGGTSGNYEQYF. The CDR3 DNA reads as TGTGCCAGCAGCGTGGGGGGGACTAGCGGAAACTACGAGCAGTACTTC.

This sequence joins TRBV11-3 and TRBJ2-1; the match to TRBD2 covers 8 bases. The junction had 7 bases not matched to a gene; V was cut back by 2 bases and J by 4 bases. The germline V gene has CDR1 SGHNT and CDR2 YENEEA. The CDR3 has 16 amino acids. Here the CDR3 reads CASSLREGLRYNEQFF. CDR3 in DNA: TGTGCCAGCAGCTTACGGGAGGGCCTGCGGTACAATGAGCAGTTCTTC.

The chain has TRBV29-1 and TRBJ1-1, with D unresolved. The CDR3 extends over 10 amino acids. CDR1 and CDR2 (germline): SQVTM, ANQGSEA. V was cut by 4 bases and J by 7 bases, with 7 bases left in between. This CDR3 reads CSVADGEAFF. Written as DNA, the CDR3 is TGCAGCGTTGCGGACGGTGAAGCTTTCTTT.

The CDR3 coding sequence is TGTGCCAGTAGTTCTAGGACTAGTCGGGGGTATCGGTTCTTC. This sequence encodes CASSSRTSRGYRFF. The genes are TRBV19 and TRBJ2-1, with 7 bases that match TRBD2. Germline-derived CDR1 and CDR2 are LNHDA and SQIVND (reference sequence). The CDR3 sequence is 14 residues long. Trimming cost V 5 bases and J 15 bases; bases outside gene matches: 16.

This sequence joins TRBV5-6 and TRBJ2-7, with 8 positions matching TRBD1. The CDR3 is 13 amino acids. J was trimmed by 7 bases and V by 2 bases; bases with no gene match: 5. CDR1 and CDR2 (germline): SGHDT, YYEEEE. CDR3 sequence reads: CASSLDRGREQYF. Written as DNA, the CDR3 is TGTGCCAGCAGCTTAGACAGGGGTCGGGAGCAGTACTTC.

DNA of the CDR3: TGTGCCAGCAGCTGGAAGTGGTACACCAAGACCGAAAATGAGCAGTTCTTC. Its translation is CASSWKWYTKTENEQFF. The V and J genes are TRBV5-8 and TRBJ2-1, with D unresolved. The CDR3 has 17 amino acids. Germline V lookup: CDR1 SGHTS, CDR2 YDEGEE. The V end lost 3 bases, the J end lost 7 bases, and 23 bases lay between the germline ends.

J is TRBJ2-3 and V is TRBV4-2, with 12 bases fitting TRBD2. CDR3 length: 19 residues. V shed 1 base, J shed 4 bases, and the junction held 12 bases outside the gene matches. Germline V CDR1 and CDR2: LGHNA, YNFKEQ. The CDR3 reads CASSQVMTSGSGVPDTQYF. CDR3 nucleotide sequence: TGTGCCAGCAGCCAAGTTATGACTAGCGGGAGCGGGGTACCAGATACGCAGTATTTT.

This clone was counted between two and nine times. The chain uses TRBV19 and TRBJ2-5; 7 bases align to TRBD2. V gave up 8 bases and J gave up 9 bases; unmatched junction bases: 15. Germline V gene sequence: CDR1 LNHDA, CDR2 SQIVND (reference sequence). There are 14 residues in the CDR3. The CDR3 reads CASQTSRVGGAQYF. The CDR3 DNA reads TGTGCCAGTCAGACTAGCCGGGTAGGAGGGGCCCAGTACTTC.

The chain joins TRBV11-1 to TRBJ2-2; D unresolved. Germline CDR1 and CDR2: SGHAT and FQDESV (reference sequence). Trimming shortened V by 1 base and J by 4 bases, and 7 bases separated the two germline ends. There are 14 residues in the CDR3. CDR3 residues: CASSLVRSTGELFF. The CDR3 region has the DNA TGTGCCAGCAGCTTAGTTAGGAGCACCGGGGAGCTGTTTTTT.

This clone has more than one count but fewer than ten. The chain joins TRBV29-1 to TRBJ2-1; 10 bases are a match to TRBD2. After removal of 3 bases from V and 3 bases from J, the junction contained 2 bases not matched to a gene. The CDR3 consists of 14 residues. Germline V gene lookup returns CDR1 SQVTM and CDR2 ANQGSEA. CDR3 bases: TGCAGCGTTGACACTAGCGGGGTCTACAATGAGCAGTTCTTC. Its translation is CSVDTSGVYNEQFF.